The T cell receptor (beta chain) described here comes from a study of CD8 T cells in Susac syndrome. After extraction with the RNeasy kit, roughly 0.45 to 1 ug of the RNA was reverse transcribed using random hexamers. Amplification of TCR beta CDR3 across 54 Vbeta and 13 Jbeta was performed with immunoSEQ multiplex PCR. TCRdb fed the immunoSEQ multiplex PCR reads into MiXCR, producing one record per CDR3 protein. The sample lists roughly 150,000 distinct CDR3 sequences; about 94% were seen once. The CDR3 extends over 13 amino acids. V gave up 0 bases and J gave up 6 bases, with 9 bases separating them. Per germline, CDR1 LGHNA and CDR2 YNFKEQ.

The TCR was taken from a human donor in good health. This chain joins TRBV4-2 and TRBJ2-7, with a possible D match to TRBD1 (5 bases). The sample consisted of CD4+ T cells from PBMCs. The CDR3 nucleotides are TGTGCCAGCAGCCAAGACAGGGTAGGCGAGCAGTACTTC. Its protein is CASSQDRVGEQYF.